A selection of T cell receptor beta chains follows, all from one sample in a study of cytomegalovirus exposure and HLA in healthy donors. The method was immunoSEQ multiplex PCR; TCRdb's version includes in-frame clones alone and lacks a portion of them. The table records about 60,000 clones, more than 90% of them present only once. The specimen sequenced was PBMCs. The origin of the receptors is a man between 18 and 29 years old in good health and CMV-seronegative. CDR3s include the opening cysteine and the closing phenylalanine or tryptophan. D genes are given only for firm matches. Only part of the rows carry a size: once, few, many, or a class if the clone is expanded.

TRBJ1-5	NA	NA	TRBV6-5	CASSAEVGQPQHF	TGTGCCAGCAGTGCAGAGGTAGGTCAGCCCCAGCATTTT
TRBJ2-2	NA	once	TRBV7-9	CAGGRTNTGELFF	TGTGCCGGGGGGAGGACGAACACCGGGGAGCTGTTTTTT
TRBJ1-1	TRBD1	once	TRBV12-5	CASGQGRTEAFF	TGTGCTAGTGGACAGGGGCGCACTGAAGCTTTCTTT
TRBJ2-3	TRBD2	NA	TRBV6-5	CASSYLTSADTQYF	TGTGCCAGCAGTTACCTGACTAGCGCAGATACGCAGTATTTT
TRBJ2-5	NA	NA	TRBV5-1	CASSFRHSTQGTQYF	TGCGCCAGCAGCTTTAGGCATTCTACGCAGGGCACCCAGTACTTC
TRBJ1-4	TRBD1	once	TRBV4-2	CASSQAVGTVNEKLFF	TGTGCCAGCAGCCAGGCCGTCGGGACAGTCAATGAAAAACTGTTTTTT
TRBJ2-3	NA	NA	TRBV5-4	CASSLGGGGDTQYF	TGTGCCAGCAGCTTAGGGGGGGGTGGCGATACGCAGTATTTT
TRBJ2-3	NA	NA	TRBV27	CASSLGAGFEDTQYF	TGTGCCAGCAGTTTAGGGGCGGGGTTCGAGGATACGCAGTATTTT
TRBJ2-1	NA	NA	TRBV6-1	CASSVIVSDPYNEQFF	TGTGCCAGCAGTGTCATCGTTAGCGATCCCTACAATGAGCAGTTCTTC
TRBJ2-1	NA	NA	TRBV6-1	CASSESYGTTVYNEQFF	TGTGCCAGCAGTGAATCTTACGGGACAACAGTCTACAATGAGCAGTTCTTC
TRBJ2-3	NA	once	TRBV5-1	CASSTGVARRDTQYF	TGCGCCAGCAGCACGGGAGTAGCCCGGAGGGATACGCAGTATTTT
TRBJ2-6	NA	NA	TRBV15	CATSRDRQGANVLTF	TGTGCCACCAGCAGAGATCGACAGGGGGCCAACGTCCTGACTTTC
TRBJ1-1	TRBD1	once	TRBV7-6	CASSKPTGVNTEAFF	TGTGCCAGCAGCAAGCCGACAGGGGTGAACACTGAAGCTTTCTTT
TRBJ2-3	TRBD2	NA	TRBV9	CASSRTSGSQATQYF	TGTGCCAGCAGCCGGACTAGCGGGAGTCAAGCTACGCAGTATTTT
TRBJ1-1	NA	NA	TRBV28	CASRNSGNTEAFF	TGTGCCAGCAGAAACAGTGGGAACACTGAAGCTTTCTTT
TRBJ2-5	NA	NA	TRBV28	CASRTGTLETQYF	TGTGCCAGCAGGACAGGAACCCTGGAGACCCAGTACTTC
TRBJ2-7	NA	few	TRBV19	CASSFRGELSGEQYF	TGTGCCAGTAGTTTCAGGGGAGAACTATCCGGGGAGCAGTACTTC
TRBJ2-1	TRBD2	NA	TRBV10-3	CAISAGTSRHEQFF	TGTGCCATCAGTGCTGGGACTAGTCGGCATGAGCAGTTCTTC
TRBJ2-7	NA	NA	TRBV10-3	CAIRDGGNEQYF	TGTGCCATCAGGGACGGGGGAAACGAGCAGTACTTC
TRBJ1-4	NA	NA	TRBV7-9	CASSPGEKLFF	TGTGCCAGCAGCCCAGGTGAAAAACTGTTTTTT
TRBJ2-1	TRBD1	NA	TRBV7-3	CASSLTGGAVDEQFF	TGTGCCAGCAGCCTGACAGGGGGCGCGGTCGACGAGCAGTTCTTC
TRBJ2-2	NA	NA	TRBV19	CASTHTGELFF	TGTGCCAGTACTCACACCGGGGAGCTGTTTTTT
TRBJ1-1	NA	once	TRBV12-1	CASSLGQMKTEAFF	TGTGCCAGCAGCCTAGGACAAATGAAGACTGAAGCTTTCTTT
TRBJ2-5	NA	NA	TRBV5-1	CASRRDITLYQETQYF	TGCGCCAGCAGGCGCGACATAACCCTGTACCAAGAGACCCAGTACTTC
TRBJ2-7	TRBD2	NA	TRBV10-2	CASRLAGGDEQYF	TGCGCCAGCAGGCTAGCGGGAGGGGACGAGCAGTACTTC
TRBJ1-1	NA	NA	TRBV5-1	CASSKGEGNTEAFF	TGCGCCAGCAGCAAAGGGGAGGGGAACACTGAAGCTTTCTTT
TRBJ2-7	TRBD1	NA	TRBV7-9	CASSLDRGLSYEQYF	TGTGCCAGCAGCTTAGACAGGGGGCTCTCCTACGAGCAGTACTTC
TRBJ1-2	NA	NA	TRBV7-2	CASSLVVSSFGYTF	TGTGCCAGCAGCTTAGTGGTCAGTTCCTTTGGCTACACCTTC
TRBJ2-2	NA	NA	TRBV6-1	CASSRHPNTGELFF	TGTGCCAGCTCTCGACACCCGAACACCGGGGAGCTGTTTTTT
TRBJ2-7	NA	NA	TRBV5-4	CASSTQGYEQYF	TGTGCCAGCAGCACGCAGGGCTACGAGCAGTACTTC